The clone carrying this T cell receptor beta chain was observed once. This specimen comes from a study of blood T cell repertoires in COVID-19. Study-level background: Italy, Spain and the United States were the sources of the convalescent and acute COVID-19 samples. Sample material is recorded as cDNA or gDNA derived from T cells, B-cell-depleted T cells, or PBMCs.

Germline-derived CDR1 and CDR2 are MDHEN and SYDVKM. The J segment lost 9 bases and the V segment lost 6 bases, leaving 14 bases of the junction unmatched. The CDR3 is made up of 16 amino acids. In the source study's methods: Quantification of nucleated cells was approximated via reference gene primer amplification. Data came from immunoSEQ multiplex PCR; TCRdb stores just in-frame clones and leaves some out. Clone size and V and J calls were adopted from that table, with D and trimming inferred from the DNA. Of a few hundred thousand clones detected, approximately 80% appear once; the ten largest clones hold 8% to 13%.

Sequencing used peripheral blood. The TCR comes from a woman aged 80 or over with acute or convalescent COVID-19. The J gene is TRBJ1-5, the V gene TRBV28; TRBD1 matches 10 bases. CDR3 DNA: TGTGCCAGCAGGCCGACCTCCGGGACAGGGGATGGGCCCCAGCATTTT. The encoded protein is CASRPTSGTGDGPQHF.